This TCR beta chain was identified during a study of chemoradiotherapy in HPV16-positive cancers. Repertoires were sampled repeatedly during chemoradiotherapy. J gave up 7 bases and V 2 bases, and 8 bases lay outside the gene matches. The CDR3 is made up of 15 amino acids. Germline V gene data show CDR1 as SGHKS and CDR2 as YYEKEE (reference sequence). About this clone itself: Antigen specificity is unknown.

The table came from immunoSEQ multiplex PCR; TCRdb's copy has only in-frame clones and leaves some out. The sample yields 1,500 to 2,500 clones, roughly 90% seen once. The study's findings and limits: The functional HPV-specific definition rests on just two HPV16-positive patients. For HPV16-positive patients, expanding HPV-responsive T cells associated with longer recurrence-free survival. Candidate HPV-specific clones and E7-related TCR motifs grew in tumor during treatment.

This receptor was obtained from a human donor with HPV-associated anogenital cancer. The sequencing used tumor tissue, collected from a patient who underwent chemoradiotherapy. The chain recombines TRBV5-5 with TRBJ1-4; 7 bases map to TRBD1. CDR3 coding DNA: TGTGCCAGCAGCTTAAGACAGGGCGGGGTTGAAAAACTGTTTTTT. It encodes CASSLRQGGVEKLFF.